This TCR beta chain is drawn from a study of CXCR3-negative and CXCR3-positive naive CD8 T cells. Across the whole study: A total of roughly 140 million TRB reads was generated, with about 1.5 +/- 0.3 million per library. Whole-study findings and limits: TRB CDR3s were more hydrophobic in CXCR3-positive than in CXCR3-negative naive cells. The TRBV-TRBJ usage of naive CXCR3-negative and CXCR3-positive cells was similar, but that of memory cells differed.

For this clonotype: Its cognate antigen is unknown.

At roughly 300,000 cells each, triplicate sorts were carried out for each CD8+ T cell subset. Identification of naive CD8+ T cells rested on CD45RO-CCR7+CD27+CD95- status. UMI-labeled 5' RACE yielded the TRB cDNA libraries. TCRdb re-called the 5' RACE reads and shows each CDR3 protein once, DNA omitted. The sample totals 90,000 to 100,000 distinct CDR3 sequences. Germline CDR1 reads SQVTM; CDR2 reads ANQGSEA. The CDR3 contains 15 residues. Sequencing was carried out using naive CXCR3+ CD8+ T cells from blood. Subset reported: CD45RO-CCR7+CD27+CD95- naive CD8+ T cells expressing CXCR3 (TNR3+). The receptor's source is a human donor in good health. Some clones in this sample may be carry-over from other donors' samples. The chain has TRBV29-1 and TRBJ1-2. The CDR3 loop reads CSVEDLKEENYGYTF. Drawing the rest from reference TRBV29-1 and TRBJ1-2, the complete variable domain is SAVISQKPSRDICQRGTSLTIQCQVDSQVTMMFWYRQQPGQSLTLIATANQGSEATYESGFVIDKFPISRPNLTFSTLTVSNMSPEDSSIYLCSVEDLKEENYGYTFGSGTRLTVV.